These T cell receptor beta chains were read from a single sample in a study of CD8+CD57+ T cells in acquired aplastic anemia. TCRdb re-derived calls from the reads in MiXCR, one entry per CDR3 protein. The data contain under 200,000 distinct CDR3 sequences, approximately 52% of them singletons. Sequencing was performed on sorted CD4+, CD8+, or CD8+CD57+ T cells (not recorded which) from PBMCs. These receptors all come from a human donor with aplastic anemia. Each CDR3 is given with its conserved first and last residue. Fields, in order: D gene, clone size, V gene, J gene, CDR3 DNA, CDR3 protein. The D gene is left open where the match is weak. Clone size is stated in some rows and not others, as once, few, many or a class when expanded.

d_call: NA
clone_size: NA
v_call: TRBV25-1
j_call: TRBJ2-2
cdr3_nt: TGTGCCAGCAGTGAGTCAGGGGACACCGGGGAGCTGTTTTTT
cdr3_aa: CASSESGDTGELFF

d_call: NA
clone_size: many
v_call: TRBV20-1
j_call: TRBJ2-7
cdr3_nt: TGCAGTGCCCTTAACAGGGCCTACGAGCAGTACTTC
cdr3_aa: CSALNRAYEQYF

d_call: NA
clone_size: NA
v_call: TRBV15
j_call: TRBJ2-7
cdr3_nt: TGTGCCACCAGCAGAGATCATGGAGGTGGCTACGAGCAGTACTTC
cdr3_aa: CATSRDHGGGYEQYF

d_call: NA
clone_size: many
v_call: TRBV5-8
j_call: TRBJ1-1
cdr3_nt: TGTGCCAGCAGCTTGGTTAGGGACCGGGACACTGAAGCTTTCTTT
cdr3_aa: CASSLVRDRDTEAFF

d_call: NA
clone_size: NA
v_call: TRBV20-1
j_call: TRBJ2-3
cdr3_nt: TGCAGTGCTAGAGATGGACAGACAGATACGCAGTATTTT
cdr3_aa: CSARDGQTDTQYF

d_call: NA
clone_size: NA
v_call: TRBV5-6
j_call: TRBJ2-7
cdr3_nt: TGTGCCAGCAGCTTAAATAGCGTACTCCCCTACGAGCAGTACTTC
cdr3_aa: CASSLNSVLPYEQYF

d_call: TRBD1
clone_size: many
v_call: TRBV27
j_call: TRBJ1-2
cdr3_nt: TGTGCCAGCAGTAGACAGGGGAGGGGCTACACCTTC
cdr3_aa: CASSRQGRGYTF

d_call: NA
clone_size: NA
v_call: TRBV25-1
j_call: TRBJ1-5
cdr3_nt: TGTGCCAGCAGTGAGGAGGGCCCAGGTATGCCCCAGCATTTT
cdr3_aa: CASSEEGPGMPQHF

d_call: TRBD1
clone_size: NA
v_call: TRBV29-1
j_call: TRBJ2-5
cdr3_nt: TGCAGCGTTGGGGACAGGGGCCTTAGGGAGACCCAGTACTTC
cdr3_aa: CSVGDRGLRETQYF

d_call: NA
clone_size: many
v_call: TRBV20-1
j_call: TRBJ2-5
cdr3_nt: TGCAGTGCTCAAAGGAGGGGGCAGGCGGAGACCCAGTACTTC
cdr3_aa: CSAQRRGQAETQYF

d_call: TRBD1
clone_size: many
v_call: TRBV19
j_call: TRBJ2-2
cdr3_nt: TGTGCCAGCACCTGGACAGGGTTCGGCACCGGGGAGCTGTTTTTT
cdr3_aa: CASTWTGFGTGELFF

d_call: TRBD1
clone_size: NA
v_call: TRBV5-6
j_call: TRBJ1-2
cdr3_nt: TGTGCCAGCAGCTCACGACAGGGCGACGGCTACACCTTC
cdr3_aa: CASSSRQGDGYTF

d_call: NA
clone_size: NA
v_call: TRBV6-1
j_call: TRBJ1-2
cdr3_nt: TGTGCCAGCAATAAACGTGGGAGCTATGGCTACACCTTC
cdr3_aa: CASNKRGSYGYTF

d_call: TRBD2
clone_size: many
v_call: TRBV9
j_call: TRBJ2-5
cdr3_nt: TGTGCCAGCAGCGCCCGGGGGCTAGCGGGAGGAGAGACCCAGTACTTC
cdr3_aa: CASSARGLAGGETQYF

d_call: TRBD1
clone_size: many
v_call: TRBV5-1
j_call: TRBJ1-1
cdr3_nt: TGCGCCAGCAGCCCAGGGACAGTTATGAACACTGAAGCTTTCTTT
cdr3_aa: CASSPGTVMNTEAFF

d_call: NA
clone_size: few
v_call: TRBV24-1
j_call: TRBJ2-6
cdr3_nt: TGTGCCACCAGTGATCCTGCATTACCTGGGGCCAACGTCCTGACTTTC
cdr3_aa: CATSDPALPGANVLTF

d_call: NA
clone_size: many
v_call: TRBV6-6
j_call: TRBJ1-1
cdr3_nt: TGTGCCAGCAGTTTTCGGGTTGGGACTGAAGCTTTCTTT
cdr3_aa: CASSFRVGTEAFF

d_call: NA
clone_size: NA
v_call: TRBV11-2
j_call: TRBJ1-2
cdr3_nt: TGTGCCAGCAGTGAGCAGGGTAGCAGCGGCTACACCTTC
cdr3_aa: CASSEQGSSGYTF

d_call: NA
clone_size: NA
v_call: TRBV7-2
j_call: TRBJ2-7
cdr3_nt: TGCGCCAGCAGCCCCCGCTCCTGCGAGCAGTACTTC
cdr3_aa: CASSPRSCEQYF

d_call: TRBD1
clone_size: NA
v_call: TRBV2
j_call: TRBJ2-1
cdr3_nt: TGTGCCAGCAGTGTGGGACAGGCCAGCAATGAGCAGTTCTTC
cdr3_aa: CASSVGQASNEQFF

d_call: NA
clone_size: NA
v_call: TRBV15
j_call: TRBJ1-6
cdr3_nt: TGTGCCAGCAGTCAGAACTATAATTCACCCCTCCACTTT
cdr3_aa: CASSQNYNSPLHF

d_call: TRBD2
clone_size: NA
v_call: TRBV24-1
j_call: TRBJ2-7
cdr3_nt: TGTGCCACCAGTGATTCACGGCGGGAGGGCAGAGACGAGCAGCACTTC
cdr3_aa: CATSDSRREGRDEQHF

d_call: TRBD1
clone_size: many
v_call: TRBV7-2
j_call: TRBJ2-7
cdr3_nt: TGTGCCAGCAGCTCCCGGGACAGCTTCTCCTACGAGCAGTACTTC
cdr3_aa: CASSSRDSFSYEQYF

d_call: NA
clone_size: NA
v_call: TRBV2
j_call: TRBJ2-3
cdr3_nt: TGTGCCAGCAGTGGGGGGTCTGGCACAGATACGCAGTATTTT
cdr3_aa: CASSGGSGTDTQYF

d_call: NA
clone_size: many
v_call: TRBV29-1
j_call: TRBJ2-5
cdr3_nt: TGCAGCGTTTTAAGGGCAGGAACTTCGCTTCAAGAGACCCAGTACTTC
cdr3_aa: CSVLRAGTSLQETQYF

d_call: NA
clone_size: many
v_call: TRBV6-5
j_call: TRBJ2-3
cdr3_nt: TGTGCCAGCAGTTACGGCGGGGGCCCCACAGATACGCAGTATTTT
cdr3_aa: CASSYGGGPTDTQYF

d_call: NA
clone_size: NA
v_call: TRBV11-2
j_call: TRBJ1-3
cdr3_nt: TGTGCCAGCAGCGTAACTTCAAGCTCTGGAAACACCATATATTTT
cdr3_aa: CASSVTSSSGNTIYF

d_call: TRBD1
clone_size: NA
v_call: TRBV7-6
j_call: TRBJ2-7
cdr3_nt: TGTGCCAGCGGGGACAGGGGGCGCGACGAGCAGTACTTC
cdr3_aa: CASGDRGRDEQYF

d_call: NA
clone_size: few
v_call: TRBV2
j_call: TRBJ2-7
cdr3_nt: TGTGCCAGCAGAGCTACGCGTTTAGTGTACGAGCAGTACTTC
cdr3_aa: CASRATRLVYEQYF

d_call: NA
clone_size: many
v_call: TRBV3-1
j_call: TRBJ2-3
cdr3_nt: TGTGCCAGCTCGACTATTAGCACAGATACGCAGTATTTT
cdr3_aa: CASSTISTDTQYF

d_call: NA
clone_size: many
v_call: TRBV13
j_call: TRBJ2-7
cdr3_nt: TGTGCCAGCAGCTTAGTAGGAACCTACGAGCAGTACTTC
cdr3_aa: CASSLVGTYEQYF

d_call: TRBD1
clone_size: NA
v_call: TRBV24-1
j_call: TRBJ2-7
cdr3_nt: TGTGCCACCAGTGATCCGGACAGGGGATACGAGCAGTACTTC
cdr3_aa: CATSDPDRGYEQYF

d_call: NA
clone_size: few
v_call: TRBV4-1
j_call: TRBJ1-2
cdr3_nt: TGCGCCAGCAGCTCCCTCGGGAAGGAACTTGCAGGCTACACCTTC
cdr3_aa: CASSSLGKELAGYTF

d_call: NA
clone_size: NA
v_call: TRBV6-5
j_call: TRBJ2-5
cdr3_nt: TGTGCCAGCAGTCGACGGAGACAAGAGACCCAGTACTTC
cdr3_aa: CASSRRRQETQYF

d_call: NA
clone_size: NA
v_call: TRBV7-2
j_call: TRBJ2-7
cdr3_nt: TGTGCCAGCAGCCATGGAATTGGGGCCTACGAGCAGTACTTC
cdr3_aa: CASSHGIGAYEQYF

d_call: TRBD2
clone_size: many
v_call: TRBV6-1
j_call: TRBJ2-1
cdr3_nt: TGTGCCAGTGCAGCGGGGGCGGTCTACAATGAGCAGTTCTTC
cdr3_aa: CASAAGAVYNEQFF

d_call: NA
clone_size: NA
v_call: TRBV30
j_call: TRBJ2-7
cdr3_nt: TGTGCCTGGAGTTGGGGGGCTTTCAAGGACGAGCAGTACTTC
cdr3_aa: CAWSWGAFKDEQYF

d_call: TRBD1
clone_size: NA
v_call: TRBV11-2
j_call: TRBJ2-1
cdr3_nt: TGTGCCAGCAGCTTAGTGACGCCCCGGGACAGGTCCTACAATGAGCAGTTCTTC
cdr3_aa: CASSLVTPRDRSYNEQFF

d_call: NA
clone_size: NA
v_call: TRBV6-5
j_call: TRBJ2-2
cdr3_nt: TGTGCCAGCAGTTACCGGCAGGGGGGTTACGGGGAGCTGTTTTTT
cdr3_aa: CASSYRQGGYGELFF

d_call: TRBD1
clone_size: many
v_call: TRBV10-3
j_call: TRBJ1-1
cdr3_nt: TGTGCCATCAGTGCCTCCGGGACAGCGAACACTGAAGCTTTCTTT
cdr3_aa: CAISASGTANTEAFF

d_call: NA
clone_size: NA
v_call: TRBV2
j_call: TRBJ2-7
cdr3_nt: TGTGCCAGCAGTGATGGGGGAGTTTCGGTAAGGGACTTC
cdr3_aa: CASSDGGVSVRDF

d_call: NA
clone_size: NA
v_call: TRBV25-1
j_call: TRBJ1-4
cdr3_nt: TGTGCCAGCAGTGAATTTCAGGCACAGGGCTATAATGAAAAACTGTTTTTT
cdr3_aa: CASSEFQAQGYNEKLFF

d_call: TRBD2
clone_size: many
v_call: TRBV20-1
j_call: TRBJ2-5
cdr3_nt: TGCAGTGCTGTCAGAGCGGGGGGACAAGAGACCCAGTACTTC
cdr3_aa: CSAVRAGGQETQYF

d_call: NA
clone_size: many
v_call: TRBV24-1
j_call: TRBJ2-1
cdr3_nt: TGTGCCACCAGTCGCAGCTACAATGAGCAGTTCTTC
cdr3_aa: CATSRSYNEQFF

d_call: NA
clone_size: few
v_call: TRBV9
j_call: TRBJ2-1
cdr3_nt: TGTGCCAGCAGCGTAGGTGATGAGCAGTTCTTC
cdr3_aa: CASSVGDEQFF

d_call: TRBD2
clone_size: NA
v_call: TRBV9
j_call: TRBJ2-5
cdr3_nt: TGTGCCAGCAGCGTAGATAGCGGGGGGGGTGGGACCCAGTACTTC
cdr3_aa: CASSVDSGGGGTQYF

d_call: TRBD1
clone_size: many
v_call: TRBV19
j_call: TRBJ1-1
cdr3_nt: TGTGCCAGTAGTCTCAGACAGGGGGCCGTTAACCCCACTGAAGCTTTCTTT
cdr3_aa: CASSLRQGAVNPTEAFF

d_call: TRBD1
clone_size: NA
v_call: TRBV4-2
j_call: TRBJ1-4
cdr3_nt: TGTGCCAGCAGCCAAGGTGCAGGGGGCGGGAGTGAAAAACTGTTTTTT
cdr3_aa: CASSQGAGGGSEKLFF

d_call: NA
clone_size: NA
v_call: TRBV7-3
j_call: TRBJ2-7
cdr3_nt: TGTGCCAGCACCCCGTCAAGCGTAAGCTCCTACGAGCAGTACTTC
cdr3_aa: CASTPSSVSSYEQYF

d_call: NA
clone_size: NA
v_call: TRBV29-1
j_call: TRBJ2-7
cdr3_nt: TGCAGCGTTTCGGGACAACAGAGCACCTACGAGCAGTACTTC
cdr3_aa: CSVSGQQSTYEQYF

d_call: NA
clone_size: NA
v_call: TRBV3-1
j_call: TRBJ1-2
cdr3_nt: TGTGCCAGCAGCCCGGGCGGAGGGGTCTATGGCTACACCTTC
cdr3_aa: CASSPGGGVYGYTF

d_call: NA
clone_size: NA
v_call: TRBV7-3
j_call: TRBJ2-1
cdr3_nt: TGTGCCAGCATCGAGGGAGGCGGGAATGAGCAGTTCTTC
cdr3_aa: CASIEGGGNEQFF

d_call: TRBD2
clone_size: NA
v_call: TRBV11-2
j_call: TRBJ2-2
cdr3_nt: TGTGCCAGCAGCCCGGCCCTGCAGCGGGGGATCGGGGAGCTGTTTTTT
cdr3_aa: CASSPALQRGIGELFF

d_call: TRBD2
clone_size: many
v_call: TRBV7-2
j_call: TRBJ2-4
cdr3_nt: TGTGCCAGCACCCGGTCGGGAGGCATTCAGTACTTC
cdr3_aa: CASTRSGGIQYF

d_call: NA
clone_size: NA
v_call: TRBV15
j_call: TRBJ2-1
cdr3_nt: TGTGCCACCAGCAGAGATCTATATGAGCAGTTCTTC
cdr3_aa: CATSRDLYEQFF

d_call: NA
clone_size: NA
v_call: TRBV29-1
j_call: TRBJ1-1
cdr3_nt: TGCAGCTTCGGAATGAGGGTAGACACTGAAGCTTTCTTT
cdr3_aa: CSFGMRVDTEAFF

d_call: NA
clone_size: many
v_call: TRBV29-1
j_call: TRBJ1-1
cdr3_nt: TGCAGCGTTGATTCTCCTACCGGCCTCCGGGGCACTGAAGCTTTCTTT
cdr3_aa: CSVDSPTGLRGTEAFF

d_call: TRBD1
clone_size: NA
v_call: TRBV2
j_call: TRBJ1-2
cdr3_nt: TGTGCCGGAGGCAGGGACAGGGTGCCGTATGGCTACACCTTC
cdr3_aa: CAGGRDRVPYGYTF

d_call: TRBD1
clone_size: NA
v_call: TRBV25-1
j_call: TRBJ2-5
cdr3_nt: TGTGCCAGCAGTGGCTGGACAGGGGAGATGGAGACCCAGTACTTC
cdr3_aa: CASSGWTGEMETQYF

d_call: TRBD1
clone_size: once
v_call: TRBV6-4
j_call: TRBJ2-3
cdr3_nt: TGTGCCAGCAGGACCGGGACAGCGAACACAGATACGCAGTATTTT
cdr3_aa: CASRTGTANTDTQYF